A selection of T cell receptor beta chains follows, all from one sample in a study of PD-1 blockade in classical Hodgkin lymphoma. Assay used: immunoSEQ multiplex PCR; TCRdb lists only in-frame clones, some missing. The data show 39,000 or so clones, roughly 86% seen once. Material: peripheral blood mononuclear cells (PBMCs), obtained before the second cycle of nivolumab. These receptors originate from a human donor with classical Hodgkin lymphoma. CDR3s include the opening cysteine and the closing phenylalanine or tryptophan. Each record gives: V gene, J gene, CDR3 protein.

>TRBV7-6|TRBJ1-3
CASSLSGGAFSGNTIYF
>TRBV19|TRBJ1-1
CASKQVNTEAFF
>TRBV5-6|TRBJ2-3
CASSGTSQGSDTQYF
>TRBV5-6|TRBJ2-1
CASSLPGTSEQFF
>TRBV29-1|TRBJ2-5
CSVDGQGVTETQYF
>TRBV15|TRBJ2-5
CATSRDVRGETQYF
>TRBV6-5|TRBJ2-7
CASSYGLAEAYEQYF
>TRBV11-1|TRBJ2-7
CASSSARGRRAYEQYF
>TRBV19|TRBJ2-3
CASSLALSTDTQYF
>TRBV20-1|TRBJ2-7
CSAAGAGEQYF
>TRBV29-1|TRBJ2-1
CSVGWGDSYNEQFF
>TRBV15|TRBJ2-4
CATSRGTGTAKNIQYF
>TRBV27|TRBJ2-7
CASSKLARGDEQYF
>TRBV28|TRBJ2-7
CASSSGSYEQYF
>TRBV5-1|TRBJ1-2
CASSLEGDRYGYTF
>TRBV4-2|TRBJ2-5
CASSQDRGDETQYF
>TRBV19|TRBJ2-7
CASSPGLNSYEQYF
>TRBV12-5|TRBJ2-7
CASGLVPAPTYEQYF
>TRBV6-6|TRBJ2-5
CASSYLTGSGETQYF
>TRBV14|TRBJ2-5
CASSRTLYQETQYF
>TRBV14|TRBJ2-2
CASSRGVGELFF
>TRBV5-1|TRBJ2-3
CASSLEQPTDTQYF
>TRBV10-3|TRBJ2-7
CAISVAGGSYEQYF
>TRBV11-3|TRBJ2-2
CASSLDLPTGGYTGELFF
>TRBV6-1|TRBJ2-2
CASRLAVNTGELFF
>TRBV10-3|TRBJ1-4
CASRKGSQSNEKLFF
>TRBV5-4|TRBJ2-5
CASSFPGRSGGLETQYF
>TRBV6-5|TRBJ1-2
CASSYGPGGDYGYTF
>TRBV5-1|TRBJ1-6
CASSPRQGWDSPLHF
>TRBV27|TRBJ2-3
CASSLASGLGDTQYF
>TRBV7-2|TRBJ2-5
CASSLVGKVQETQYF
>TRBV9|TRBJ1-6
CASSVGGFDSPLHF
>TRBV19|TRBJ1-5
CASSIGTDSNQPQHF
>TRBV7-8|TRBJ2-1
CASSLGTVVSNEQFF
>TRBV7-6|TRBJ2-3
CASSPTTGGWSTDTQYF
>TRBV27|TRBJ2-5
CASTPTSGPQETQYF
>TRBV18|TRBJ2-7
CASSGRQSSYEQYF
>TRBV9|TRBJ2-2
CASSVYGYTGELFF
>TRBV28|TRBJ1-5
CASRSTKGNQPQHF
>TRBV9|TRBJ2-1
CASSEHPQNNEQFF
>TRBV6-4|TRBJ2-1
CASSSRLAGNNEQFF
>TRBV5-4|TRBJ1-2
CASSFDRDGYTF
>TRBV27|TRBJ2-2
CASSPSLRRVGRARYTGELFF
>TRBV27|TRBJ1-4
CASSTGTGGLGEKLFF
>TRBV25-1|TRBJ1-1
CASSEVTEAFF
>TRBV27|TRBJ2-2
CASRNRGLTGELFF
>TRBV27|TRBJ1-1
CASSPTLVGGRTEAFF
>TRBV5-1|TRBJ2-1
CASSLVEDLPSLYEQFF
>TRBV5-1|TRBJ1-2
CASSLSGHLYGYTF
>TRBV9|TRBJ2-1
CASSAQGLVHYNEQFF
>TRBV5-1|TRBJ1-5
CASWRLSRGNQPQHF
>TRBV28|TRBJ1-2
CASSSNGLWAYGYTF
>TRBV11-3|TRBJ2-1
CASSLKGGALAEQFF